A selection of T cell receptor beta chains follows, all from one sample in a study of identical twins' blood T cells. Each CDR3 protein is one row after TCRdb ran MiXCR on the 5' RACE reads. The data contain around 380,000 distinct CDR3 sequences, about 28% of them singletons. Specimen: PBMCs. The receptors were gathered from a woman aged 18 to 55 in good health. Each CDR3 is given with its conserved first and last residue. D genes are given only for firm matches. Clone size is stated in some rows and not others, as once, few, many or a class when expanded.

cdr3_aa: CSAKDRGAEDYTF
cdr3_nt: TGCAGCGCCAAAGACAGGGGGGCAGAGGACTACACCTTC
d_call: TRBD1
j_call: TRBJ1-2
clone_size: .
v_call: TRBV29-1

cdr3_aa: CSASPPGTGSSYEQYF
cdr3_nt: TGCAGTGCTAGTCCACCCGGCACAGGGAGCTCCTACGAGCAGTACTTC
d_call: .
j_call: TRBJ2-7
clone_size: .
v_call: TRBV20-1

cdr3_aa: CAIMEGIADTQYF
cdr3_nt: TGTGCCATCATGGAGGGGATCGCAGATACGCAGTATTTT
d_call: .
j_call: TRBJ2-3
clone_size: .
v_call: TRBV10-3

cdr3_aa: CASSIGPGAGLNTEAFF
cdr3_nt: TGTGCCAGTAGTATAGGCCCCGGGGCGGGCCTGAACACTGAAGCTTTCTTT
d_call: .
j_call: TRBJ1-1
clone_size: .
v_call: TRBV19

cdr3_aa: CSAHTYSGNTIYF
cdr3_nt: TGCAGTGCTCACACGTACTCTGGAAACACCATATATTTT
d_call: .
j_call: TRBJ1-3
clone_size: .
v_call: TRBV20-1

cdr3_aa: CASSARVSNSPLHF
cdr3_nt: TGTGCCAGCAGTGCCCGGGTTTCTAATTCACCCCTCCACTTT
d_call: .
j_call: TRBJ1-6
clone_size: .
v_call: TRBV2

cdr3_aa: CASSLAGLGLYGYTF
cdr3_nt: TGTGCCAGCAGCTTAGCAGGTCTGGGGCTCTATGGCTACACCTTC
d_call: .
j_call: TRBJ1-2
clone_size: .
v_call: TRBV7-2

cdr3_aa: CASSEYEKLFF
cdr3_nt: TGTGCCAGCAGTGAATATGAAAAACTGTTTTTT
d_call: .
j_call: TRBJ1-4
clone_size: many
v_call: TRBV25-1

cdr3_aa: CASSQMYLYSNQPQHF
cdr3_nt: TGCGCCAGCAGTCAGATGTACCTTTATAGCAATCAGCCCCAGCATTTT
d_call: .
j_call: TRBJ1-5
clone_size: few
v_call: TRBV23-1

cdr3_aa: CASSLFVDSGGDEQYF
cdr3_nt: TGTGCCAGCAGCCTTTTCGTTGATAGCGGGGGCGACGAGCAGTACTTC
d_call: TRBD2
j_call: TRBJ2-7
clone_size: many
v_call: TRBV4-2

cdr3_aa: CASSSVGVRTEAFF
cdr3_nt: TGTGCCAGCAGCTCCGTTGGGGTAAGGACTGAAGCTTTCTTT
d_call: .
j_call: TRBJ1-1
clone_size: .
v_call: TRBV7-8

cdr3_aa: CSVDISTGDKLFF
cdr3_nt: TGCAGCGTGGATATATCGACAGGGGACAAACTGTTTTTT
d_call: TRBD1
j_call: TRBJ1-4
clone_size: .
v_call: TRBV29-1

cdr3_aa: CASSLNLAGTNYGYTF
cdr3_nt: TGTGCCAGCAGCTTAAATCTTGCAGGGACTAACTATGGCTACACCTTC
d_call: .
j_call: TRBJ1-2
clone_size: few
v_call: TRBV11-2

cdr3_aa: CASSFGSRGDTQYF
cdr3_nt: TGTGCCAGCAGCTTCGGCAGTCGGGGAGATACGCAGTATTTT
d_call: .
j_call: TRBJ2-3
clone_size: few
v_call: TRBV7-2

cdr3_aa: CASSQDLSGVYGYTF
cdr3_nt: TGCGCCAGCAGCCAAGATCTCAGCGGAGTCTATGGCTACACCTTC
d_call: .
j_call: TRBJ1-2
clone_size: .
v_call: TRBV4-3

cdr3_aa: CASSPRTGSEKLFF
cdr3_nt: TGTGCCAGCAGCCCGAGGACGGGGAGTGAAAAACTGTTTTTT
d_call: .
j_call: TRBJ1-4
clone_size: few
v_call: TRBV3-1

cdr3_aa: CASSRGRNEQFF
cdr3_nt: TGTGCCAGCAGTCGCGGGCGCAATGAGCAGTTCTTC
d_call: .
j_call: TRBJ2-1
clone_size: many
v_call: TRBV2

cdr3_aa: CSASMIHLNTEAFF
cdr3_nt: TGCAGTGCTAGTATGATCCACCTGAACACTGAAGCTTTCTTT
d_call: .
j_call: TRBJ1-1
clone_size: many
v_call: TRBV20-1

cdr3_aa: CSVEPGGNGYTF
cdr3_nt: TGCAGCGTTGAGCCAGGGGGCAATGGCTACACCTTC
d_call: TRBD1
j_call: TRBJ1-2
clone_size: .
v_call: TRBV29-1

cdr3_aa: CASSFLRDKNTGELFF
cdr3_nt: TGTGCCAGCAGCTTTTTACGGGACAAGAACACCGGGGAGCTGTTTTTT
d_call: .
j_call: TRBJ2-2
clone_size: many
v_call: TRBV7-6

cdr3_aa: CASAAGGTYEQYF
cdr3_nt: TGTGCCAGCGCAGCGGGAGGAACCTACGAGCAGTACTTC
d_call: TRBD2
j_call: TRBJ2-7
clone_size: few
v_call: TRBV12-3/TRBV12-4

cdr3_aa: CASSLVAKPDTQYF
cdr3_nt: TGTGCCAGCAGCTTAGTAGCCAAGCCAGATACGCAGTATTTT
d_call: .
j_call: TRBJ2-3
clone_size: few
v_call: TRBV7-2

cdr3_aa: CASGEWGRSQETQYF
cdr3_nt: TGTGCCAGCGGTGAATGGGGCAGGAGCCAAGAGACCCAGTACTTC
d_call: .
j_call: TRBJ2-5
clone_size: .
v_call: TRBV2

cdr3_aa: CAISALTGTHGYTF
cdr3_nt: TGTGCCATCAGTGCCTTGACAGGGACCCATGGCTACACCTTC
d_call: TRBD1
j_call: TRBJ1-2
clone_size: .
v_call: TRBV10-3

cdr3_aa: CASSQDGGRAGRTDTQYF
cdr3_nt: TGCGCCAGCAGCCAAGATGGCGGGAGGGCCGGAAGGACAGATACGCAGTATTTT
d_call: TRBD2
j_call: TRBJ2-3
clone_size: .
v_call: TRBV4-3

cdr3_aa: CASSFGGSNEQFF
cdr3_nt: TGCGCCAGCAGCTTCGGAGGAAGCAATGAGCAGTTCTTC
d_call: .
j_call: TRBJ2-1
clone_size: few
v_call: TRBV5-1

cdr3_aa: CASSPANQPQHF
cdr3_nt: TGTGCCAGCTCACCAGCCAATCAGCCCCAGCATTTT
d_call: .
j_call: TRBJ1-5
clone_size: many
v_call: TRBV18

cdr3_aa: CASSRRLGSTDTQYF
cdr3_nt: TGTGCCAGCAGCCGTCGACTGGGAAGCACAGATACGCAGTATTTT
d_call: .
j_call: TRBJ2-3
clone_size: .
v_call: TRBV7-8

cdr3_aa: CASSFPGQGMGPGELFF
cdr3_nt: TGTGCCAGCAGTTTCCCGGGACAGGGAATGGGGCCCGGGGAGCTGTTTTTT
d_call: TRBD1
j_call: TRBJ2-2
clone_size: few
v_call: TRBV12-3/TRBV12-4

cdr3_aa: CASRSVGGDGAPLHF
cdr3_nt: TGTGCCAGCAGATCCGTTGGGGGGGATGGGGCACCCCTCCACTTT
d_call: .
j_call: TRBJ1-6
clone_size: .
v_call: TRBV7-9

cdr3_aa: CAISGRIGGSYGQYF
cdr3_nt: TGTGCCATCAGCGGACGAATTGGGGGCTCCTACGGGCAGTACTTC
d_call: .
j_call: TRBJ2-7
clone_size: .
v_call: TRBV10-3

cdr3_aa: CASSYSGLAGYNEQFF
cdr3_nt: TGTGCCAGCAGTTACTCGGGACTAGCGGGATACAATGAGCAGTTCTTC
d_call: TRBD2
j_call: TRBJ2-1
clone_size: few
v_call: TRBV6-2/TRBV6-3

cdr3_aa: CASSISGNPGELFF
cdr3_nt: TGTGCCAGTAGTATTAGTGGGAATCCCGGGGAGCTGTTTTTT
d_call: .
j_call: TRBJ2-2
clone_size: few
v_call: TRBV19

cdr3_aa: CSADRGQSGELFF
cdr3_nt: TGCAGCGCAGACAGGGGGCAGTCCGGGGAGCTGTTTTTT
d_call: TRBD1
j_call: TRBJ2-2
clone_size: few
v_call: TRBV29-1

cdr3_aa: CASSDPLAGTTFF
cdr3_nt: TGTGCCAGCAGTGACCCGTTAGCCGGGACGACTTTCTTT
d_call: .
j_call: TRBJ1-1
clone_size: many
v_call: TRBV6-1

cdr3_aa: CASRWGQGRLKTEAFF
cdr3_nt: TGTGCCAGCAGGTGGGGACAGGGGCGACTGAAAACTGAAGCTTTCTTT
d_call: TRBD1
j_call: TRBJ1-1
clone_size: few
v_call: TRBV6-2/TRBV6-3

cdr3_aa: CATSSGTGETGELFF
cdr3_nt: TGTGCCACCTCATCCGGGACAGGGGAAACCGGGGAGCTGTTTTTT
d_call: TRBD1
j_call: TRBJ2-2
clone_size: .
v_call: TRBV6-2/TRBV6-3